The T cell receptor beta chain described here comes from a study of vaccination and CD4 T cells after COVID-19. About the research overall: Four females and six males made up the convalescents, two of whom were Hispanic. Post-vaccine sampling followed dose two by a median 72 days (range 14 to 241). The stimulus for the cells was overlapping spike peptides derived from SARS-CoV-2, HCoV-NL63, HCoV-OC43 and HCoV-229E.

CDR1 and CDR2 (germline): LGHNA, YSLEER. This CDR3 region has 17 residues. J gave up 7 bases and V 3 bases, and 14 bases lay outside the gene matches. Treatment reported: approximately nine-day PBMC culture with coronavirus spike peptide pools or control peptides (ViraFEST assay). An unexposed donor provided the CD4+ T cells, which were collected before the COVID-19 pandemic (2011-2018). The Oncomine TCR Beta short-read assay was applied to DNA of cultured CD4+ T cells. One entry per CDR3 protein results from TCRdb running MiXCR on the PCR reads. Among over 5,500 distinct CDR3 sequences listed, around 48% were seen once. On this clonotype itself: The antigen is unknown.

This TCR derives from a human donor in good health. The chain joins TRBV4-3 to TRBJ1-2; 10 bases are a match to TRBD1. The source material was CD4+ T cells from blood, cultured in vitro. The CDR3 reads CASSHNRQGAPRGGYTF. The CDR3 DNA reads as TGCGCCAGCAGCCATAATCGACAGGGGGCGCCTCGGGGTGGCTACACCTTC.